This record concerns one TCR beta chain sequence. Its antigen remains unidentified. Base quality data are lacking; no much larger clone is found one base away. The library came from the immunoSEQ multiplex PCR assay. For the multiplex PCR, a mixture combining 60 forward primers for TCR Vbeta segments and 13 reverse primers for TCR Jbeta segments was used. The CDR3 region of rearranged TCR beta genes was amplified from genomic DNA with a multiplex PCR assay. On the Illumina HiSeq System, the amplified TCR beta libraries were sequenced as 87-base-pair reads. The study's own analysis went as follows. In a later analysis, 77 million or so unique TCR beta chains were counted across the 650 to 700 repertoires, and roughly 11 million of these chains were shared by at least two donors. Raw reads were error-corrected and collapsed into unique sequences with a nearest-neighbor algorithm that merged closely related sequences to remove PCR and sequencing errors. CDR3 sequences were aligned to IMGT reference sequences to assign V, D and J gene segments. For a sequence to be retained, a match of at least six nucleotides was required to both a V gene segment and a J gene segment. A rearrangement was called productive if the CDR3 had no stop codons and remained in frame with V and J, and every other rearrangement was called non-productive. Following IMGT convention, CDR3 was defined as the stretch from the second conserved V-encoded cysteine to the conserved J-encoded phenylalanine. The earlier analysis of 587 of the donors excluded sequences that lacked an unambiguous match to a single V gene segment. An earlier analysis of a few hundred of the donors called V segments functional above 56.7% productive rearrangements and segregating when the between-donor standard deviation exceeded 5%. To diagnose cytomegalovirus status from the catalog of TCR beta chain sequences, a statistical classification framework was built. A later analysis assigned V and J genes by comparing TCR nucleotide sequences with IMGT/GENE-DB human TR gene sequences. Using the TCRdist pipeline, a later analysis assigned CDR3 sequences along with most-parsimonious VDJ recombination scenarios. In a later analysis, each TCR beta chain was defined by its CDR3 amino acid sequence together with its V-gene family, and reads lacking a unique V-gene family were excluded. A later analysis removed over 500 highly shared, low-generation-probability nucleotide sequences to deal with suspected cross-contamination and a sequencing artifact. For each public chain, a later analysis derived a clonal expansion index from normalized ranks of inferred template counts within each repertoire. Generation probabilities in a later analysis came from a VDJ recombination model fitted to out-of-frame rearrangements, and those results were checked against IGoR. Hypergeometric tests were used in a later analysis to score TCR-TCR, TCR-HLA and TCR-CMV co-occurrence, with a repertoire-size bias correction applied to the TCR pairs. To estimate false discovery rates, a later analysis permuted the HLA or CMV assignments 20 times. In a later analysis, co-occurring TCRs were grouped using DBSCAN, and TCRdist sequence similarity was added for clustering within HLA-allele-positive subsets. Repertoires with fewer than 30,000 or more than 120,000 public chains, plus five repertoires with anomalous nucleotide sharing, were excluded from co-occurrence clustering. Imported from immuneACCESS, the table was reduced by TCRdb to in-frame sequences with V and J called. These copies leave out some clones; in studies compared against another copy, an unresolved V gene accounts for under half, and the cause of the remainder is not known. V and J calls and clone size are given by that table; D and trimming were obtained from the DNA. Within this sample are under 200,000 clones, with around 80% of them counted one time only. The ten most abundant clones make up 4% to 5.5% of the sample.

The data belong to a study of cytomegalovirus exposure and HLA in healthy donors listed by TCRdb under 2017. Background on the whole study: An earlier analysis of fewer than 750 of the donors reported 276 Gb of sequence data and around 120 million unique TCR beta sequences obtained from around 180 million T cells. A later genetic analysis took genome-wide SNP genotypes for about 55% of the 666 donors and used that subset as a discovery cohort. Four to six DR-DQ haplotypes were handled as single units for association and clustering, since linkage in the cohort was strong. An early release covering some 640 HLA-typed donors comprised 300 to 350 gigabases of sequencing data and roughly 85 million unique TCR sequences. To decide whether each TCR beta V gene segment behaved as functional or pseudogenic, an earlier analysis of nearly 600 of the donors relied on high-throughput TCR beta sequencing. Every repertoire in the discovery cohort had been generated on one and the same sequencing platform. High-throughput TCR immunosequencing, statistical association of individual TCRs with disease status, and machine learning were combined to predict cytomegalovirus infection status. The aim of the study was to test whether cataloging public T cell receptors could identify signatures of past pathogen exposure. Donor age, sex, ethnicity and CMV serostatus were compiled together with the repertoire data. Of the 300 to 500 genotyped donors, 70% to 90% were placed in the genetic ancestry cluster associated with self-reported Caucasian donors. HLA typing covered class I and class II loci at four-digit resolution. To study patterns of TCR occurrence, a later analysis re-analyzed previously published TCR beta repertoires from several hundred donors and added high-resolution HLA genotyping. Among under 450 genotyped donors of the cohort, an average of around 240,000 unique TCR beta nucleotide sequences were sequenced per donor, around 20% of them non-productive. Rather than drawing on any new phenotypic data, the later analysis identified candidate immune exposures from TCR beta sequences and the way those sequences occurred across donors. The number of donors typed differed by locus, with roughly 620-630 for A, B, C, DRB1 and DQB1, more than 500 for DQA1, 600 to 610 for DPA1, and 400 to 490 for DPB1. A separate validation cohort of over a hundred different subjects was used in addition to the 666-subject first cohort. The study used immunosequencing to profile the T cell repertoires of several hundred subjects and linked those repertoires to cytomegalovirus serostatus. General findings and caveats noted by the study authors: Roughly 15 rarely observed V segments, including chromosome 9 orphons, were excluded from the earlier analysis of a few hundred of the donors because counts were too low. In an earlier analysis of about 600 of the donors, most TCR beta V segments appeared in productive rearrangements about 87% or about 30% of the time, broadly matching IMGT annotations. Correlated functional status among segregating V segments might reflect linkage disequilibrium, but an unknown experimental factor could not be ruled out. In this cohort, only TCR beta chains were sequenced, and detectable features were limited by the absence of alpha or paired-chain data. According to a later analysis, most CMV-associated TCR beta chains appeared to be HLA-restricted, and the HLA associations seemed to be driven largely by CMV exposure. The only immune exposure information available for the cohort was CMV serostatus. Across donors, most TCR sequences were observed very rarely, whereas some public TCRs were present in many individuals. A few of the identified cytomegalovirus-associated TCR beta chains were confirmed in vitro to be specific for cytomegalovirus antigens. Some IMGT-functional V segments, including TRBV6-2 and TRBV6-3, could not be told apart with the 87-base-pair reads, so those segments were excluded. In a later genetic analysis, fewer N-insertions in productive TCRs were reported among donors in an Asian-associated ancestry cluster than the roughly 700-donor mean. A further reported finding was that TCR beta sequences accurately predicted the HLA-A and HLA-B alleles for most subjects in the first cohort. Roughly uniform sequencing depth across donors was assumed in presence/absence analyses, although this assumption may not hold. HLA typing was unavailable for some donors at each locus, so association tests used only the typed subset. The study gave a list of roughly 150 TCR beta chains associated with cytomegalovirus. A later analysis found that HLA-associated TCR beta chains were more clonally expanded and had lower generation probabilities than equally common non-associated chains. A later genetic analysis associated a missense DCLRE1C variant with V-gene and J-gene trimming of TCR beta chains, and an independent cohort replicated the association. It was suggested by the authors that the approach could potentially be generalized to other disease states and immunological phenotypes. In a later analysis, several top co-occurrence clusters were reported to appear linked to parvovirus B19, influenza, CMV and Epstein-Barr virus. In both the original and validation cohorts, the classifier was reported to diagnose cytomegalovirus status with high specificity and sensitivity. The sequencing pipeline was judged likely to have produced a cluster of highly shared sequence variants as a technical artifact. In a later analysis, the rate of TCR association differed among HLA loci, with DRB1 alleles having the most associated TCRs and HLA-C alleles having the fewest. In a later analysis, 16,951 TCR beta sequences were associated with specific HLA alleles at a false discovery rate of 0.05. When HLA alleles, especially DR and DQ, strongly co-occurred, TCR associations were difficult to assign to individual alleles.

CDR1 and CDR2 were assigned from the germline V gene as SGHRS and YFSETQ. There are 15 amino acids in the CDR3, from cysteine to phenylalanine inclusive. Kept here is only the CDR3 DNA, which spans 45 bases and is read in frame from base 1. For this chain, trimming is 4 bases at the V end and 5 bases at the J end, and the number of junction bases without a gene match is 9. The cohort consisted of 600 to 700 healthy bone marrow donors. At the time of sampling, all cohort members were nominally healthy, though unrecorded immune exposures were likely present. The donor was CMV seronegative and belonged to the group of several hundred seronegative cohort members. Each donor provided a peripheral blood sample, and peripheral blood mononuclear cells were used for TCR beta sequencing. The Qiagen DNeasy Blood Extraction Kit was used to extract genomic DNA from the blood cell samples.

Sequenced sample: PBMCs. The sequence is built from TRBV5-1 and TRBJ2-5; 9 middle bases align to TRBD2. This receptor was obtained from a male donor in good health and CMV-seronegative. CDR3 reads: CASSVSGTSLETQYF. The sequenced DNA: TGCGCCAGCAGCGTGTCCGGGACTAGCCTGGAGACCCAGTACTTC.